The text below deals with one TCR beta chain. Its antigen remains unknown. Compared with germline, one end of the junction differs, possibly owing to a read error. These data originate in a study of cytomegalovirus exposure and HLA in healthy donors. The PCR was carried out with 60 Vbeta primers and 13 Jbeta primers. Only in-frame clones appear in the TCRdb table, and some are missing; sequencing was by immunoSEQ multiplex PCR. The sample includes 90,000 or so clones, more than 70% of them seen just once. Study-wide findings and caveats: Previous analysis showed most TCR beta V segments were productive about 87% or about 30% of the time. Sequencing likely generated an artifact that appeared as a cluster of highly shared sequence variants.

The CDR3 covers 16 residues. CDR1 is SEHNR and CDR2 is FQNEAQ in the germline V gene (reference sequence). This chain links TRBV7-9 with TRBJ2-6, with a weak D call TRBD1 (6 bases). Sequencing was carried out using PBMCs. The clonotype was recovered from a man between 60 and 75 years old in good health and CMV-seronegative. CDR3: CSSSSGQYSGANVLTF. The CDR3 DNA reads as TGTTCCAGCAGCTCTGGACAGTACTCTGGGGCCAACGTCCTGACTTTC.